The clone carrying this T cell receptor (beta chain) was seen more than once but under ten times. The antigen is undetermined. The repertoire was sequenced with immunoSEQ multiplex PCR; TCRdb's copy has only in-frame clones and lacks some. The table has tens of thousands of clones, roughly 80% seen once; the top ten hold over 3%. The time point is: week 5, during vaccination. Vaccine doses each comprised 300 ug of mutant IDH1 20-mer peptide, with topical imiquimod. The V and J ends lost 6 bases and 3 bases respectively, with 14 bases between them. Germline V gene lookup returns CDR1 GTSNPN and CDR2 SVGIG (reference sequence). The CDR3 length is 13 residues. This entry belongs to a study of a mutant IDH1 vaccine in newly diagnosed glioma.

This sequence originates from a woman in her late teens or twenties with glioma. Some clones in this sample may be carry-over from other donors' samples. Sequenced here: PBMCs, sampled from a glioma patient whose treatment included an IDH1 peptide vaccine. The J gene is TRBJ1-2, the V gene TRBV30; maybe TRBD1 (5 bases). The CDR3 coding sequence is TGTGCCTGCCTTCGGGGGAGGGACTATGGCTACACCTTC. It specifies CACLRGRDYGYTF.